This TCR beta chain was documented in a study of blood T cell repertoires in COVID-19. This CDR3 is built from 15 residues. V trimming: 0 bases; J trimming: 3 bases; junction bases outside the gene matches: 2. CDR1 MNHEY and CDR2 SMNVEV come from the germline V gene (reference sequence). This clone was picked up one time. Original handling: Amplified reference gene primers provided the basis for estimating nucleated cell counts. Produced via immunoSEQ multiplex PCR; TCRdb's table is partial and in-frame only. V, J and clone size are those of that table, while D and trimming were read from the DNA. The repertoire holds approximately 85,000 clones, with 80% to 90% as singletons.

This receptor was obtained from a man aged 45 to 65 with active or convalescent COVID-19. The V call is TRBV27, the J call TRBJ1-1; the match to TRBD1 covers 9 bases. The specimen was peripheral blood. The CDR3 DNA sequence: TGTGCCAGCAGTTTATCAGGACAGGGGCACACTGAAGCTTTCTTT. It translates to CASSLSGQGHTEAFF.